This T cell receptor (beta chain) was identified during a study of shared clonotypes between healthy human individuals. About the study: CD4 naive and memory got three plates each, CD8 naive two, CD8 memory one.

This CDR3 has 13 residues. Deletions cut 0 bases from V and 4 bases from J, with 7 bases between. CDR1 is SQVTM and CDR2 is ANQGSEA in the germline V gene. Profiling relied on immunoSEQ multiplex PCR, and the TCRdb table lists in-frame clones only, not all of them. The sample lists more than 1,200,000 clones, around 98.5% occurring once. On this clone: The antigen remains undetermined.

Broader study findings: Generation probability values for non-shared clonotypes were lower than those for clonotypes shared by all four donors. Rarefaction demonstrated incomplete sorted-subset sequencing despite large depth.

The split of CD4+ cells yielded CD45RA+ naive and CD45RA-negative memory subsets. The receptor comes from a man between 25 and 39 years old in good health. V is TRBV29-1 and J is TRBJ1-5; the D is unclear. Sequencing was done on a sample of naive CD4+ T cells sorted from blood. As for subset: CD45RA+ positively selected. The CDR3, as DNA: TGCAGCGTTGAAGAGGGCGGGAATCAGCCCCAGCATTTT. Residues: CSVEEGGNQPQHF.